Listed here are 18 T cell receptor beta chains from one sample, sequenced in a study of cytomegalovirus exposure and HLA in healthy donors. Researchers ran the PCR with 60 Vbeta and 13 Jbeta primers. This table comes from immunoSEQ multiplex PCR, and its TCRdb copy is limited to in-frame clones, with some not included. The sample holds 140,000 to 150,000 clones, roughly 80% seen once. The sequenced sample was PBMCs. The receptors originated from a middle-aged man in good health and CMV-seronegative.

This clone was picked up a small number of times. The chain carries TRBV27 and TRBJ2-7, with 10 bases that match TRBD2. Trimming cost V 5 bases and J 4 bases; bases outside gene matches: 11. This CDR3 is 16 amino acids long. From germline, CDR1 is MNHEY and CDR2 SMNVEV (reference sequence). In DNA, the CDR3 is TGTGCCAGCAGTCGCTCGGGGGCTAGCGGGGGTTACGAGCAGTACTTC. Protein product: CASSRSGASGGYEQYF.

The chain joins TRBV5-6 to TRBJ2-3; 9 nucleotides agree with TRBD1. The CDR3 spans 13 residues. Germline V gene sequence: CDR1 SGHDT, CDR2 YYEEEE. V shed 0 bases, J shed 12 bases, and the junction held 5 bases outside the gene matches. The CDR3 reads CASSLGRTGDQYF. Written as DNA, the CDR3 is TGTGCCAGCAGCTTGGGTAGGACAGGGGATCAGTATTTT.

This clone was picked up a small number of times. The chain joins TRBV28 to TRBJ2-7, with a tentative D call TRBD1 (5 bases). The germline gives CDR1 MDHEN, CDR2 SYDVKM. This CDR3 region has 14 residues. V was pared by 4 bases and J by 7 bases, with 17 bases between. The CDR3 DNA is TGTGCCAGCAGTTCCCCTTCAGGGTTACTTGAGCAGTACTTC. Protein sequence: CASSSPSGLLEQYF. Drawing the rest from reference TRBV28 and TRBJ2-7, the complete variable domain is DVKVTQSSRYLVKRTGEKVFLECVQDMDHENMFWYRQDPGLGLRLIYFSYDVKMKEKGDIPEGYSVSREKKERFSLILESASTNQTSMYLCASSSPSGLLEQYFGPGTRLTVT.

The chain recombines TRBV6-5 with TRBJ2-7, with 8 bases lining up with TRBD2. CDR3 length: 15 residues. Germline V CDR1 and CDR2: MNHEY, SVGAGI. V was clipped by 5 bases and J by 4 bases; unmatched bases: 10. CDR3 in amino acids: CASSHVIAGPYEQYF. CDR3 nucleotides: TGTGCCAGCAGTCACGTAATAGCGGGGCCTTACGAGCAGTACTTC.

This chain joins TRBV7-2 and TRBJ2-7; 10 bases fit TRBD1. Trimming took 5 bases from V and 7 from J; bases not matched to a gene: 11. The CDR3 is made up of 15 amino acids. Germline CDR1 is SGHTA and CDR2 is FQGNSA. In DNA, the CDR3 is TGTGCCAGCAGCCCTTCCGGGACAGGGGCTGAAGAGCAGTACTTC. This sequence encodes CASSPSGTGAEEQYF.

The chain is built from TRBV29-1 and TRBJ2-3, with a possible D match to TRBD2 (6 bases). This CDR3 contains 14 residues. Trimming stripped 4 bases from V and 0 bases from J, with 11 bases between. CDR1 and CDR2 (germline): SQVTM, ANQGSEA. The CDR3 bases are TGCAGCGTTGCCGCTGGGACTAGCACAGATACGCAGTATTTT. The encoded protein is CSVAAGTSTDTQYF.

This chain connects TRBV5-1 to TRBJ2-7; 7 nucleotides align to TRBD1. The germline V gene has CDR1 SGHRS and CDR2 YFSETQ. V trimming: 4 bases; J trimming: 5 bases; junction bases outside the gene matches: 3. This CDR3 comprises 12 residues. The CDR3 region is CASSLTGHEQYF. Written as DNA, the CDR3 is TGCGCCAGCAGCCTGACAGGGCACGAGCAGTACTTC.

The V gene is TRBV27, the J gene TRBJ1-6; D possibly corresponds to TRBD1 (5 bases). The ends were cut back, 6 bases at V and 9 bases at J, with 15 bases in the middle. The length of the CDR3 is 14 residues. Germline CDR1 MNHEY, CDR2 SMNVEV (reference sequence). The CDR3 sequence is CASREGRSISPLHF. CDR3 bases: TGTGCCAGCAGGGAGGGACGTTCAATTTCACCCCTCCACTTT.

V is TRBV7-2 and J is TRBJ2-1; TRBD2 matches at 7 bases. The length of the CDR3 is 16 residues. Trimming removed 6 bases from V and 9 bases from J; junction bases left unmatched: 17. The V gene's germline CDR1 is SGHTA and CDR2 FQGNSA. The DNA of the CDR3 is TGTGCCAGCAGGCGAATGGTGGGGCGGGGGACTGGTGAGCAGTTCTTC. It encodes CASRRMVGRGTGEQFF.

The V gene is TRBV9, the J gene TRBJ1-1; D gene unclear. This CDR3 has 16 residues. The germline CDR1 and CDR2 sequences are SGDLS and YYNGEE. V lost 4 bases and J lost 3, with 19 bases in between. The CDR3 DNA is TGTGCCAGCAGCCCCAGCCTTGGGAGGGTGGACACTGAAGCTTTCTTT. It specifies CASSPSLGRVDTEAFF.

The CDR3 sequence is CASRAENTDTQYF. Here the CDR3 DNA reads TGTGCCAGCAGGGCGGAAAACACAGATACGCAGTATTTT. This chain connects TRBV6-1 to TRBJ2-3; D unclear. The length of the CDR3 is 13 residues. CDR1 and CDR2 (germline): MNHNS, SASEGT. The V end was cut by 6 bases, the J end by 2 bases, with 9 bases between.

This chain uses TRBV29-1 with TRBJ1-1, with D possibly matching TRBD1 (5 bases). The V end lost 7 bases, the J end lost 2 bases, and 17 bases lay between the germline ends. This CDR3 is 14 amino acids long. Germline CDR1 SQVTM, CDR2 ANQGSEA. The CDR3 nucleotides are TGCAGCGGCAAAGCAGGGACTAAAAACACTGAAGCTTTCTTT. This translates into CSGKAGTKNTEAFF.

The chain employs TRBV5-1 and TRBJ1-6; 7 bases are a match to TRBD1. The V and J ends lost 5 bases and 1 base, in that order; junction bases with no gene match: 3. Germline loops: CDR1 SGHRS, CDR2 YFSETQ. The CDR3 length is 15 residues. Here the CDR3 reads CASRKQGSYNSPLHF. The CDR3 DNA sequence: TGCGCCAGCAGAAAACAGGGGTCCTATAATTCACCCCTCCACTTT.

The chain employs TRBV5-1 and TRBJ1-3; D is unresolved. This CDR3 has 14 residues. V was clipped by 4 bases and J by 0 bases, with 8 bases between them. The germline V gene has CDR1 SGHRS and CDR2 YFSETQ. The CDR3 DNA follows: TGCGCCAGCAGCCTCAGTGTCTCTGGAAACACCATATATTTT. Translation: CASSLSVSGNTIYF. The whole variable domain, filled in from reference TRBV5-1 and TRBJ1-3, reads KAGVTQTPRYLIKTRGQQVTLSCSPISGHRSVSWYQQTPGQGLQFLFEYFSETQRNKGNFPGRFSGRQFSNSRSEMNVSTLELGDSALYLCASSLSVSGNTIYFGEGSWLTVV.

V is TRBV2 and J is TRBJ2-7, with D possibly matching TRBD1 (6 bases). The V end lost 8 bases, the J end lost 2 bases, and 19 bases lay between the germline ends. The CDR3 loop spans 15 amino acids. Per the germline V gene, CDR1 is SNHLY and CDR2 is FYNNEI. The CDR3 DNA follows: TGTGCCAGCCCTAAGTCGCCAGGGGATCCCTACGAGCAGTACTTC. The encoded protein is CASPKSPGDPYEQYF.

The chain couples TRBV5-4 to TRBJ2-5, with D perhaps TRBD1 (6 bases). Germline CDR1 reads SGHNT; CDR2 reads YYREEE (reference sequence). This CDR3 spans 15 amino acids. Trimming took off 0 bases at V and 5 bases at J, with 14 bases between the two ends. CDR3 amino acids: CASSLDGRGWETQYF. The DNA of the CDR3 is TGTGCCAGCAGCTTGGACGGCAGGGGTTGGGAGACCCAGTACTTC.

The gene calls are TRBV7-2 and TRBJ2-7; 8 positions agree with TRBD2. J lost 3 bases, V lost 3 bases, and 10 bases had no gene match. This CDR3 region has 16 residues. The germline V gene has CDR1 SGHTA and CDR2 FQGNSA. DNA for the CDR3: TGTGCCAGCAGCTTTAGCGGGACCGTCGATGGCTACGAGCAGTACTTC. Encoded protein: CASSFSGTVDGYEQYF. Based on the CDR3 plus reference TRBV7-2 and TRBJ2-7, the full variable domain is GAGVSQSPSNKVTEKGKDVELRCDPISGHTALYWYRQSLGQGLEFLIYFQGNSAPDKSGLPSDRFSAERTGGSVSTLTIQRTQQEDSAVYLCASSFSGTVDGYEQYFGPGTRLTVT.

The chain is built from TRBV5-1 and TRBJ1-2, with TRBD1 identical over 7 bases. Per the germline V gene, CDR1 is SGHRS and CDR2 is YFSETQ. V trimming: 1 base; J trimming: 7 bases; junction bases outside the gene matches: 7. CDR3 length equals 14 residues. As DNA, the CDR3 is TGCGCCAGCAGCTTGAGACAGGGTGATTCTGGCTACACCTTC. This codes for CASSLRQGDSGYTF.